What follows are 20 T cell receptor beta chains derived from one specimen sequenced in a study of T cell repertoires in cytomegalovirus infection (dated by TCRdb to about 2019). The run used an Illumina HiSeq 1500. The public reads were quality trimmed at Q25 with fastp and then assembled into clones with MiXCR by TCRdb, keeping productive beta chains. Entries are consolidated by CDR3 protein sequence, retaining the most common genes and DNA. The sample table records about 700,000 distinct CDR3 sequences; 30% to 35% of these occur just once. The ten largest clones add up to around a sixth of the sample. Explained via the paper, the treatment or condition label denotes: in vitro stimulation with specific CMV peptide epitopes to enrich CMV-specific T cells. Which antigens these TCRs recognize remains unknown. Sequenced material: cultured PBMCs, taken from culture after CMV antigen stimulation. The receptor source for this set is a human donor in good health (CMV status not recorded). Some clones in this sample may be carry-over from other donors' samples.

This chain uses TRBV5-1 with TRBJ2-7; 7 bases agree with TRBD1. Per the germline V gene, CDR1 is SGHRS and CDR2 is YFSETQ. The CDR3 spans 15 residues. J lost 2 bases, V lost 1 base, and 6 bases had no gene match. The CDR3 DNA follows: TGCGCCAGCAGCTTGCATACAGGGGTCACCTACGAGCAGTACTTC. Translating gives CASSLHTGVTYEQYF.

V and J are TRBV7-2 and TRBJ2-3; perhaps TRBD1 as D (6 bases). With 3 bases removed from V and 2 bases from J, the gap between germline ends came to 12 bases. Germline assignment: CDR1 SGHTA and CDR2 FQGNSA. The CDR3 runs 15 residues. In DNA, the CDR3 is TGTGCCAGCAGCTTCCGGGACACTTTCACAGATACGCAGTATTTT. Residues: CASSFRDTFTDTQYF.

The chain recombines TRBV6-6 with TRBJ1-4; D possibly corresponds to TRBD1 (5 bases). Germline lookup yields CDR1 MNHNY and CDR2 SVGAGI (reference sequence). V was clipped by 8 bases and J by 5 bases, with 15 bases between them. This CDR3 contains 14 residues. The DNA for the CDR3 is TGTGCCAGCGAAGCGGGCGGACAAAATGAAAAACTGTTTTTT. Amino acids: CASEAGGQNEKLFF.

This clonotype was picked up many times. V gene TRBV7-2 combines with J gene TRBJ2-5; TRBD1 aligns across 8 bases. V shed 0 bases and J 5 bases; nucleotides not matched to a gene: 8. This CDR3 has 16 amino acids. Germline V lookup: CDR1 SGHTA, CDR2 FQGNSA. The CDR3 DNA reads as TGTGCCAGCAGCTTAGCTAGCGACAGGGGTGCGGAGACCCAGTACTTC. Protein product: CASSLASDRGAETQYF.

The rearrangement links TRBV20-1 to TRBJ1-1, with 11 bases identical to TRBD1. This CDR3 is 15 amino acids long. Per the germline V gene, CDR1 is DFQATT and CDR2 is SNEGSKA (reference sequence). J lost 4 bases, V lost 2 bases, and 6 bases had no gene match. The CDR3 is CSARNVGQGGTEAFF. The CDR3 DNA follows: TGCAGTGCTAGAAATGTGGGACAGGGGGGCACTGAAGCTTTCTTT.

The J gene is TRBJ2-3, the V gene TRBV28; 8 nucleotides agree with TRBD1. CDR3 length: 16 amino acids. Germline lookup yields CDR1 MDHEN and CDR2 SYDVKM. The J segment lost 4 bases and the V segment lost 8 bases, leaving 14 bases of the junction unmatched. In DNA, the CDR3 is TGTGCCAGCGGCATGACAGGGGTTGGACCAGCAGATACGCAGTATTTT. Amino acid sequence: CASGMTGVGPADTQYF.

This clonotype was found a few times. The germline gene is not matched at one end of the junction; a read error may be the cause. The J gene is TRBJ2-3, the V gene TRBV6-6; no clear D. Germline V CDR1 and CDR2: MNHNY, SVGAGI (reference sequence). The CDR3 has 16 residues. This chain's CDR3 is CASSNSPGPRPDTQYF. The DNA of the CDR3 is TGTGCCAGCAGTAACTCCCCGGGCCCCCGGCCAGATACGCAGTATTTT.

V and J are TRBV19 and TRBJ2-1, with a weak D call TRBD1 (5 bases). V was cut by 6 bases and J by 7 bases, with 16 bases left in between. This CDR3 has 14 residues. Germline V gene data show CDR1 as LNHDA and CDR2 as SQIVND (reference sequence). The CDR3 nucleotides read TGTGCCAGTAGGGGATTAAAACCAGGGAATGAGCAGTTCTTC. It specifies CASRGLKPGNEQFF.

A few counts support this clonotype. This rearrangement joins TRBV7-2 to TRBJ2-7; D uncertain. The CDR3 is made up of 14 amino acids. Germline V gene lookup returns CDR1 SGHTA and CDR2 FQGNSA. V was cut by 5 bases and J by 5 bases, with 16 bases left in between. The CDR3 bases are TGTGCCAGCAGCCTGTCATGGGGAACGGACGAGCAGTACTTC. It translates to CASSLSWGTDEQYF.

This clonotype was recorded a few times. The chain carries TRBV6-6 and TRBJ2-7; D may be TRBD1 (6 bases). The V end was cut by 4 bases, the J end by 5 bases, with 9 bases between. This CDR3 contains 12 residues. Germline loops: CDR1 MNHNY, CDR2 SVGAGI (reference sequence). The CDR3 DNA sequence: TGTGCCAGCAGTTGGGGGCGAGACGAGCAGTACTTC. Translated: CASSWGRDEQYF.

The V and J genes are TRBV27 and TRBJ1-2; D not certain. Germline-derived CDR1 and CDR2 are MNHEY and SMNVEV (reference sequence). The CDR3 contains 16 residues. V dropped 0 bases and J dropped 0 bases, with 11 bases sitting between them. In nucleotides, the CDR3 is TGTGCCAGCAGTTTATCTCCACAGAGAACTAACTATGGCTACACCTTC. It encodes CASSLSPQRTNYGYTF.

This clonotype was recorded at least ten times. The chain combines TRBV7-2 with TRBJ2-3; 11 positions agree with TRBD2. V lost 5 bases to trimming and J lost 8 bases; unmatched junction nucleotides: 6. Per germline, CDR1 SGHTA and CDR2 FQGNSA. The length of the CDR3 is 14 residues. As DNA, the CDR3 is TGTGCCAGCAGCAAACTAGCGGGGGAGGGTACGCAGTATTTT. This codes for CASSKLAGEGTQYF.

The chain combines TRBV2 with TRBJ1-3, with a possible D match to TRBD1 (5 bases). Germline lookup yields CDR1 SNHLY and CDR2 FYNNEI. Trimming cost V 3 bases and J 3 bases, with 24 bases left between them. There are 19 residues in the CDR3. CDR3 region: CASSEVLGPIGLLGNTIYF. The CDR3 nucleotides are TGTGCCAGCAGTGAGGTATTGGGGCCGATTGGCCTGCTTGGAAACACCATATATTTT.

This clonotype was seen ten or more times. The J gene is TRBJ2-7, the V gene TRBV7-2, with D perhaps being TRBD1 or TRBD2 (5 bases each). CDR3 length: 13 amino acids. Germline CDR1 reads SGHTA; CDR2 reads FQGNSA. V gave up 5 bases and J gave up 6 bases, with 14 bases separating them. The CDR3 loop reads CASSTVVGVEQYF. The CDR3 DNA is TGTGCCAGCAGCACCGTGGTGGGGGTCGAGCAGTACTTC.

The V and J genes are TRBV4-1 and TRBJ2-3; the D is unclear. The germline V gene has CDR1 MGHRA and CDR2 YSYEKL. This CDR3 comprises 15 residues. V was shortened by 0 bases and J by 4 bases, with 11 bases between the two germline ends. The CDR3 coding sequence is TGCGCCAGCAGCCAAGAGATGACTCGTCCAGATACGCAGTATTTT. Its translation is CASSQEMTRPDTQYF.

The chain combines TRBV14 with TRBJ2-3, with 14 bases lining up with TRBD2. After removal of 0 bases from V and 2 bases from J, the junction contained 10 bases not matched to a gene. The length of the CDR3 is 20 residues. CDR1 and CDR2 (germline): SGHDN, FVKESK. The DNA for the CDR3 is TGTGCCAGCAGCCAAGAGGGACTAGCGGGAGAAGTTCCCCACACAGATACGCAGTATTTT. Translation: CASSQEGLAGEVPHTDTQYF.

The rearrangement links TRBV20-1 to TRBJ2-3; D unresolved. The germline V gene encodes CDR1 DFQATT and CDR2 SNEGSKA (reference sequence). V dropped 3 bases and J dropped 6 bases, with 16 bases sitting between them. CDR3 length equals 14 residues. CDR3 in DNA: TGCAGTGCTAGGGGCGGTAGAAGTGGGGATACGCAGTATTTT. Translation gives CSARGGRSGDTQYF.

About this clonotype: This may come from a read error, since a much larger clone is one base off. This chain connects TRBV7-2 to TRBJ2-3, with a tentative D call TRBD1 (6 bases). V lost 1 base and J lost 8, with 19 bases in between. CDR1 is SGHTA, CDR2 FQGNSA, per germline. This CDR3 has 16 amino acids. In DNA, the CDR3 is TGTGCCAGCAGCTTAGTCGCCGGCGCAGGGGCCAGTACGCAGTATTTT. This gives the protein CASSLVAGAGASTQYF.

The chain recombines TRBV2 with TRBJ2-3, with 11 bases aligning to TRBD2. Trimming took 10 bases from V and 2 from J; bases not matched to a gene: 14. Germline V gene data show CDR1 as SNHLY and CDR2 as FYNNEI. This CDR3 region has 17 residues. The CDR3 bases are TGTGCCACCTTGATTTCAATAGCGGGGGGGACCACAGATACGCAGTATTTT. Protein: CATLISIAGGTTDTQYF.

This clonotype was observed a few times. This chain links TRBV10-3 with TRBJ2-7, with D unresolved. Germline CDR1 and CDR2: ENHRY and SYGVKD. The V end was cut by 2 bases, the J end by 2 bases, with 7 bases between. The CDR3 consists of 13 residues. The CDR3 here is CAISEPGTYEQYF. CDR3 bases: TGTGCCATCAGTGAGCCAGGTACCTACGAGCAGTACTTC.